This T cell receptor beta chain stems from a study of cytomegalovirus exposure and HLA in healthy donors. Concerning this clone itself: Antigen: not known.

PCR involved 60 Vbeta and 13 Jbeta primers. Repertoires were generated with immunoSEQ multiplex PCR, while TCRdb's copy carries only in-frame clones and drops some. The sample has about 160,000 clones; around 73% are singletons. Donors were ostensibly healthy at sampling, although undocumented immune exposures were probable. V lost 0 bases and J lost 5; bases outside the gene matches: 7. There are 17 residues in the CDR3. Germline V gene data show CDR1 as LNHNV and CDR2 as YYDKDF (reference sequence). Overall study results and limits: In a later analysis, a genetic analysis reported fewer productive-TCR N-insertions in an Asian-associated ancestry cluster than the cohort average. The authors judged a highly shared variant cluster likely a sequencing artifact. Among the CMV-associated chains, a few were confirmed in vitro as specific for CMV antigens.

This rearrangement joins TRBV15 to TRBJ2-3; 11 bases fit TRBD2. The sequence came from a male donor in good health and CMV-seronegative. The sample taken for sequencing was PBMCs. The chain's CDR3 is CATSRDSGGDLGDTQYF. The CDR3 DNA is TGTGCCACCAGCAGAGATAGCGGGGGGGATCTTGGAGATACGCAGTATTTT.